This TCR beta chain was profiled in a study of cytomegalovirus exposure and HLA in healthy donors. Study results and caveats: Several of the most significant clusters were apparently associated with common viral pathogens in a later analysis. In a later analysis, a missense DCLRE1C variant was linked to TCR beta V- and J-gene trimming. Upon later analysis, HLA-associated TCR beta chains proved more clonally expanded than other, equally common chains.

This clone appeared a few times. Its antigen is as yet unknown. Primers for the PCR totalled 60 Vbeta and 13 Jbeta. The protocol was immunoSEQ multiplex PCR, while the TCRdb copy is restricted to in-frame clones and leaves out a portion. Of about 120,000 clones listed, around 84% are singletons. Healthy individuals who donated bone marrow served as the donors. The receptor was isolated from a woman between 25 and 40 years old in good health and CMV-seropositive. The sequencing sample was made of PBMCs.

The CDR3 here is CASSPGQGAGGYTF. CDR3 DNA: TGTGCCAGCAGTCCCGGACAGGGGGCAGGTGGCTACACCTTC. This sequence joins TRBV28 and TRBJ1-2; the match to TRBD1 covers 11 bases. Germline loops: CDR1 MDHEN, CDR2 SYDVKM. The CDR3 has 14 residues. V dropped 5 bases and J dropped 7; count of bases not matched to a gene: 6.